The source of this T cell receptor (beta chain) is a study of a mutant IDH1 vaccine in newly diagnosed glioma. At the level of the study: Vaccine administration was initiated 4-6 weeks following radiotherapy alone, or with temozolomide cycles. Of treated patients, approximately 60% were men and 37.5% women, averaging about 40 years. Findings of the study overall: Pseudoprogression appeared unlinked to shifts in leading peripheral T cell clonotypes.

Data came from immunoSEQ multiplex PCR; TCRdb stores just in-frame clones and leaves some out. The table records nearly 35,000 clones, roughly 80% of them present only once. Germline-derived CDR1 and CDR2 are SEHNR and FQNEAQ (reference sequence). The CDR3 runs to 12 residues. V was trimmed by 5 bases and J by 6 bases, leaving 8 bases between them. Points on this clone: As yet, its antigen is unknown.

Time point: week 5, during vaccination. In every dose of vaccine, 300 ug of mutant IDH1 20-mer peptide was given alongside topical imiquimod. Each of the donors came in with new WHO grade 3 or 4 astrocytomas that were IDH1-mutant and ATRX-lost. This receptor was taken from a man aged 25-40 years with glioma. The starting material was PBMCs, obtained from a glioma patient whose treatment included an IDH1 peptide vaccine. The J gene is TRBJ2-1, the V gene TRBV7-9; no clear D. The CDR3 is CASSPTPNEQFF. The CDR3 DNA reads as TGTGCCAGCAGCCCAACTCCCAATGAGCAGTTCTTC.